The 3 T cell receptor beta chains reported below all come from one sample, sequenced in a study of cytomegalovirus exposure and HLA in healthy donors. PCR employed 60 Vbeta and 13 Jbeta primers. Data came from immunoSEQ multiplex PCR; TCRdb stores just in-frame clones and leaves some out. The profile covers 150,000 or so clones, with 84% appearing a single time and less than 0.4% taken by the ten largest. Source material: PBMCs. These receptors were taken from a boy aged 2-9 years in good health and CMV-seronegative.

The chain links TRBV5-6 to TRBJ2-5; 12 bases fit TRBD2. J gave up 10 bases and V 4 bases, and 11 bases lay outside the gene matches. CDR1 and CDR2 from the germline V gene are SGHDT and YYEEEE. The CDR3 consists of 15 residues. The DNA for the CDR3 is TGTGCCAGCAGCGTGGCGGCTAGCGGGAGGGCGGACCAGTACTTC. Its translation: CASSVAASGRADQYF. Full variable domain (missing parts from reference TRBV5-6 and TRBJ2-5): DAGVTQSPTHLIKTRGQQVTLRCSPKSGHDTVSWYQQALGQGPQFIFQYYEEEERQRGNFPDRFSGHQFPNYSSELNVNALLLGDSALYLCASSVAASGRADQYFGPGTRLLVL.

The V and J genes are TRBV6-1 and TRBJ2-7; a weak D match, TRBD2 (6 bases). The V gene's germline CDR1 is MNHNS and CDR2 SASEGT. Trimming removed 0 bases from V and 2 bases from J, with 14 bases in between. The CDR3 runs 16 residues. For the CDR3, the DNA is TGTGCCAGCAGTGAAGCATCATTTGGAGGGGCCTACGAGCAGTACTTC. Amino acid sequence: CASSEASFGGAYEQYF.

Notes on this clone: The same CDR3 also results from other DNA sequences found in this sample. The chain links TRBV18 to TRBJ2-5, with 7 bases fitting TRBD2. CDR3 length equals 13 residues. The trim removed 3 bases at V and 3 bases at J, leaving 1 base unmatched. Germline V CDR1 and CDR2: KGHSH, LQKENI. The CDR3 sequence is CASSPAGEETQYF. Written as DNA, the CDR3 is TGTGCCAGCTCACCGGCGGGAGAAGAGACCCAGTACTTC.